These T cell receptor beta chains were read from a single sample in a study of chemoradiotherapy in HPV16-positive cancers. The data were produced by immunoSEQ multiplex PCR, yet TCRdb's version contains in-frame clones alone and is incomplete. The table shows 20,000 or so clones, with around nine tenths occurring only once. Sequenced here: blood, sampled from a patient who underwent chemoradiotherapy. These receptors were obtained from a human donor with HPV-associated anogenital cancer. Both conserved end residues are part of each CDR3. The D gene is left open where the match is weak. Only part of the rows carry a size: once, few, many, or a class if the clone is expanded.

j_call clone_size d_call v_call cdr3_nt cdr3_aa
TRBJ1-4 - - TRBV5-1 TGCGCCAGCAGCCCTGTTGCAACTAATGAAAAACTGTTTTTT CASSPVATNEKLFF
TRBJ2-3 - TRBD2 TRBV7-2 TGTGCCAGCAGCTCAAAAGGGGGTTCGGGACTAGAAAGGTATTTT CASSSKGGSGLERYF
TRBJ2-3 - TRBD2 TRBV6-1 TGTGCCAGCAGGTTGACTAGCGGCCTCACAGATACGCAGTATTTT CASRLTSGLTDTQYF
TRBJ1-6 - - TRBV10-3 TGTGCCATAAGGACAGAAACTAATTCACCCCTCCACTTT CAIRTETNSPLHF
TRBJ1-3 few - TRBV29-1 TGCAGCGTTATCGAATCCCCAGGAGGAAACACCATATATTTT CSVIESPGGNTIYF
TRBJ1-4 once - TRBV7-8 TGTGCCAGCAAATTCGAAGGGGCCGAAAAACTGTTTTTT CASKFEGAEKLFF
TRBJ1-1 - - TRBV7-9 TGTGCCAGTTGTTTGGGCTTGAACACTGAAGCTTTCTTT CASCLGLNTEAFF
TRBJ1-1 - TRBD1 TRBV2 TGTGCCGGTACAGGGGGCGGGAACACTGAAGCTTTCTTT CAGTGGGNTEAFF
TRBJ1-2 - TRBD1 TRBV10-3 TGTGCCATCAGCCGGACAGGGGGTTATTATGGCTACACCTTC CAISRTGGYYGYTF
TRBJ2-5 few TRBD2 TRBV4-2 TGTGCCAGCAGCCAAGATCCAGCGGGGGGGCCGGAGACCCAGTACTTC CASSQDPAGGPETQYF
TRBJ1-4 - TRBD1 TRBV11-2 TGTGCCAGCAGCTTCCCCCGAGGGGGGACAGGGTCTAATGAAAAACTGTTTTTT CASSFPRGGTGSNEKLFF
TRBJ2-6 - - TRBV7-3 TGTGCCAGCAGCTTGAGCTCTGGGGCCAACGTCCTGACTTTC CASSLSSGANVLTF
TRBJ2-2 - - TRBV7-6 TGTGCCAGCAGCGGGGTGGACACCGGGGAGCTGTTTTTT CASSGVDTGELFF
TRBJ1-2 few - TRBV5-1 TGCGCCAGCAGCTTGGAACAGGGAAGTGGCTACACCTTC CASSLEQGSGYTF
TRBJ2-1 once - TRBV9 TGTGCCAGCAGCGTAGGGGTGGCAGATTACAATGAGCAGTTCTTC CASSVGVADYNEQFF
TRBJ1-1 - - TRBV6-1 TGTGCCAGCAGTGAATCAAGATTGGCTTTCTTT CASSESRLAFF
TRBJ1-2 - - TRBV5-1 TGCGCCAGCAACCAGGACGTCTCGGGCGACTACACCTTC CASNQDVSGDYTF
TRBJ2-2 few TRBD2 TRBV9 TGTGCCAGCAGCGTCGGGGGGGACTACACCGGGGAGCTGTTTTTT CASSVGGDYTGELFF
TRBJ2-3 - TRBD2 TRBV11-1 TGTGCCAGCAGCGTAAAGCGGGGGGCTCGCACAGATACGCAGTATTTT CASSVKRGARTDTQYF
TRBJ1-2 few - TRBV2 TGTGCCAGCATGGAGGAAATGAACTATGGCTACACCTTC CASMEEMNYGYTF
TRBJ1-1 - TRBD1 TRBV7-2 TGTGCCAGCAGCTTAGGCAGCGAGACAGGGAGAAATGAAGCTTTCTTT CASSLGSETGRNEAFF
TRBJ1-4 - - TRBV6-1 TGTGCCAGCAGTGCAGGGATGCTCAACGAAAAACTGTTTTTT CASSAGMLNEKLFF
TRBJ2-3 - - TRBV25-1 TGTGCCAGCAGTGACCGTTTCAGATACGCAGTATTT CASSDRFRYAVF
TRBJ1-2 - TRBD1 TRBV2 TGTGCCAGCAGTCTGGGACAGGGGAGTTTAGGCTACACCTTC CASSLGQGSLGYTF
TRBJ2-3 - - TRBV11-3 TGTGCCAGCAGCTTAGAAGGCCTCGGCACAGATACGCAGTATTTT CASSLEGLGTDTQYF
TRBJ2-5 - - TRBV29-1 TGCAGCGTTGAATTTTCGATACCGACCCAAGAGACCCAGTACTTC CSVEFSIPTQETQYF